The subject of this entry is one T cell receptor beta chain. Its antigen remains unidentified. A junction end diverges from the germline sequence, so it may reflect a read error. Generated by immunoSEQ multiplex PCR, the TCRdb table keeps only in-frame clones and is missing some. This table holds 150,000 to 200,000 clones, around 81% found once. This record comes from a study of cytomegalovirus exposure and HLA in healthy donors. Study-level results: While the bulk of TCR sequences proved rare, some public TCRs turned up in many donors. In vitro, three CMV-associated chains proved specific for CMV antigens.

The approximately 120-subject validation cohort, separate from the 666-subject first cohort, included the donors. The sequence came from a man aged 25 to 40 in good health and CMV-seropositive. The sample comprised PBMCs.

The CDR3 loop is CASSLGLSAGSEGYTF. In DNA, the CDR3 is TGTGCCAGCAGTTTGGGACTGTCAGCGGGTTCGGAAGGCTACACCTTC. The chain couples TRBV5-4 to TRBJ1-2; D may be TRBD1 (5 bases). CDR3 length: 16 residues. Germline V lookup: CDR1 SGHNT, CDR2 YYREEE (reference sequence). Combining the CDR3 with reference TRBV5-4 and TRBJ1-2 gives the whole variable domain ETGVTQSPTHLIKTRGQQVTLRCSSQSGHNTVSWYQQALGQGPQFIFQYYREEENGRGNFPPRFSGLQFPNYSSELNVNALELDDSALYLCASSLGLSAGSEGYTFGSGTRLTVV.